This TCR beta chain was retrieved from a study of beta chain features in type 1 diabetes. For the study at large: Sorted cells, some 110,000,000 in number, were examined across all samples.

On this clone: Antigen unknown.

Regarding the study as a whole: TCRB CDR3 length was moderately but significantly reduced in all four CD4+ subsets of Type 1 diabetes patients. Relative to healthy donors, patients appeared to have naive, central memory and Treg TCRB repertoires that were more similar.

The entirety of the isolated RNA underwent reverse transcription, so expressed TCRB transcripts were sequenced. Profiled with immunoSEQ multiplex PCR; TCRdb holds only in-frame clones, not every one. The sample gives under 850,000 clones, under 15% of which show up once; around 0.022% is in the top ten. The receptor was derived from a man between 18 and 35 years old with type 1 diabetes. What was sequenced was naive CD4+ T cells from blood.

DNA for the CDR3: TGTGCCAGCTCACCACCTGACACCGGGGAGCTGTTTTTT. Its protein product is CASSPPDTGELFF. V is TRBV18 and J is TRBJ2-2; no definite D call. Germline V lookup: CDR1 KGHSH, CDR2 LQKENI. The CDR3 length is 13 residues. Between the trimmed V and J ends, which lost 0 bases and 3 bases, there was a span of 2 bases.